This T cell receptor beta chain derives from a study of patients and donors after allogeneic stem cell transplantation. The CDR3 runs 13 residues. The germline gives CDR1 MNHEY, CDR2 SVGAGI. Trimming took off 6 bases at V and 8 bases at J, with 13 bases between the two ends. TCRdb ran MiXCR on the RT-PCR reads and lists one entry per CDR3 protein. This table holds over 200,000 distinct CDR3 sequences, about 37% found once. Sequencing used blood, either unsorted or a sorted T cell fraction (not recorded which). The clonotype originates from a human donor who was either an allogeneic HSCT recipient or a stem cell or donor lymphocyte infusion donor (not recorded which). It is not recorded whose cells these are; they may come from a transplant donor. The J gene is TRBJ1-4, the V gene TRBV6-5, with D possibly being TRBD1 (5 bases). The CDR3 spells CASSEGTAEKLFF. Written as DNA, the CDR3 is TGTGCCAGCAGCGAAGGGACGGCAGAAAAACTGTTTTTT.